This TCR beta chain was profiled in a study of CD8+ T cells in alopecia areata. Germline lookup yields CDR1 MNHNS and CDR2 SASEGT. The length of the CDR3 is 13 residues. The V gene lost 5 bases and the J gene lost 2 bases, with 10 bases spanning the gap. Treatment described: oral pan-JAK inhibitor, 5-10 mg twice daily. Extracted RNA was reverse transcribed, and the resulting cDNA served as sequencing template. Method: immunoSEQ multiplex PCR; TCRdb's copy keeps in-frame clones and lacks some. Of tens of thousands of clones listed, approximately 66% are singletons. A note on this clone: What it binds is unknown.

Points from the study as a whole: Clonality in lesional scalp, especially alopecia totalis/universalis, exceeded that of normal scalp.

V gene TRBV6-1 combines with J gene TRBJ2-7, with D perhaps matching TRBD1 or TRBD2 (5 bases each). This receptor was identified in a human donor with alopecia areata. The source was CD8+ T cells sorted from blood, collected at week 24, from a patient treated with tofacitinib. This CDR3 reads CASSQGRTYEQYF. In nucleotides, the CDR3 is TGTGCCAGCAGTCAGGGACGGACCTACGAGCAGTACTTC.